This TCR beta chain was identified in a study of T cell responses to AZD1222 COVID-19 vaccine. Study results and limitations: Repertoires were collected only later (after the peak T cell response had occurred). Mapped onto spike, vaccine-associated CD4 TCRs spanned it and were dominant at 160-218 and 743-854.

TCRdb's table, derived via immunoSEQ multiplex PCR, lists solely in-frame clones and lacks some. The table has 87,000 or so clones, 85% to 90% seen once. Trimming stripped 0 bases from V and 15 bases from J, with 9 bases between. CDR3 length: 11 amino acids. Per germline, CDR1 MNHNS and CDR2 SASEGT. Note on this clone: Its antigen remains unknown.

This receptor was taken from an adult in good health. The sample consisted of peripheral blood, taken on day 0 of AZD1222 vaccination. V and J are TRBV6-1 and TRBJ2-1; D is uncertain. CDR3 nucleotide sequence: TGTGCCAGCAGTGAAGCTTACGACGGGTTCTTC. Protein: CASSEAYDGFF.